The rows below give T cell receptor beta chains drawn from one sample of a study of T cell responses to AZD1222 COVID-19 vaccine. Sequenced by immunoSEQ multiplex PCR; TCRdb stores in-frame clones only, minus some. The repertoire consists of 250,000 to 300,000 clones, with roughly 93% occurring once and the leading ten covering around 0.58%. The specimen comprised peripheral blood, sampled 28 days after the second AZD1222 dose. The origin of the receptors is an adult who received the AZD1222 COVID-19 vaccine. Each CDR3 is given with its conserved first and last residue. D genes are given only for firm matches. The size entry is marked missing in some rows and otherwise reads once, few, many or a size class.

J gene: TRBJ2-5
clone size: .
V gene: TRBV25-1
D gene: .
CDR3 DNA: TGTGCCAGCAGTGGGCCCCCCCGGGGAGGCGAGACCCAGTACTTC
CDR3 protein: CASSGPPRGGETQYF

J gene: TRBJ1-1
clone size: .
V gene: TRBV27
D gene: .
CDR3 DNA: TGTGCCAGCAGTTTAGTTCGGGGGGCGAGTGAAACTGAAGCTTTCTTT
CDR3 protein: CASSLVRGASETEAFF

J gene: TRBJ2-5
clone size: .
V gene: TRBV28
D gene: .
CDR3 DNA: TGTGCCAGCAGTTATTTTAAAGAGACCCAGTACTTC
CDR3 protein: CASSYFKETQYF

J gene: TRBJ2-2
clone size: .
V gene: TRBV14
D gene: .
CDR3 DNA: TGTGCCAGCAGCCCCCGGGGATCCGGGGAGCTGTTTTTT
CDR3 protein: CASSPRGSGELFF

J gene: TRBJ2-7
clone size: .
V gene: TRBV28
D gene: .
CDR3 DNA: TGTGCCAGCAGTTTCCAAGCCTACGAGCAGTACTTC
CDR3 protein: CASSFQAYEQYF

J gene: TRBJ2-7
clone size: .
V gene: TRBV30
D gene: .
CDR3 DNA: TGTGCCTGGAGTGAGTCTGGACCTTACGAGCAGTACTTC
CDR3 protein: CAWSESGPYEQYF

J gene: TRBJ2-1
clone size: once
V gene: TRBV28
D gene: .
CDR3 DNA: TGTGCCAGCAGTTTACAGGGCGTCTACAATGAGCAGTTCTTC
CDR3 protein: CASSLQGVYNEQFF

J gene: TRBJ2-3
clone size: .
V gene: TRBV2
D gene: .
CDR3 DNA: TGTGCCAGCAGGGGGGACTCTAGCACAGATACGCAGTATTTT
CDR3 protein: CASRGDSSTDTQYF

J gene: TRBJ2-7
clone size: .
V gene: TRBV28
D gene: TRBD1
CDR3 DNA: TGTGCCAGCAGTCCCCCCCCGGGACAGGGGGCGAACGAGCAGTACTTC
CDR3 protein: CASSPPPGQGANEQYF

J gene: TRBJ1-2
clone size: once
V gene: TRBV14
D gene: .
CDR3 DNA: TGTGCCAGCAGCCAAGATATTGCTTATGGCTACACCTTC
CDR3 protein: CASSQDIAYGYTF

J gene: TRBJ1-6
clone size: .
V gene: TRBV4-2
D gene: .
CDR3 DNA: TGTGCCAGCAGCCAAGAGCCTTCCTCCAATTCACCCCTCCACTTT
CDR3 protein: CASSQEPSSNSPLHF

J gene: TRBJ2-7
clone size: .
V gene: TRBV4-1
D gene: .
CDR3 DNA: TGCGCCAGCAGCCAAGACCAGGGAAATGTATACGAGCAGTACTTC
CDR3 protein: CASSQDQGNVYEQYF

J gene: TRBJ1-2
clone size: .
V gene: TRBV7-9
D gene: .
CDR3 DNA: TGTGCCAGCAGCTTAGGGGATGGCTACACCTTC
CDR3 protein: CASSLGDGYTF

J gene: TRBJ2-7
clone size: .
V gene: TRBV18
D gene: TRBD1
CDR3 DNA: TGTGCCAGCTCAGATCAGACAGGGGGGAACTACGAGCAGTACTTC
CDR3 protein: CASSDQTGGNYEQYF

J gene: TRBJ2-7
clone size: .
V gene: TRBV27
D gene: .
CDR3 DNA: TGTGCCAGCAGGAAAAGCAGGGGGGGCTACGAGCAGTACTTC
CDR3 protein: CASRKSRGGYEQYF

J gene: TRBJ1-1
clone size: .
V gene: TRBV11-2
D gene: .
CDR3 DNA: TGTGCCAGCAGCTTAGCAGGGGCTGAAGCTTTCTTT
CDR3 protein: CASSLAGAEAFF

J gene: TRBJ2-2
clone size: .
V gene: TRBV7-2
D gene: .
CDR3 DNA: TGTGCCAGCAGCTTACGGGGCAACCAGATGAGGGCCGGGGAGCTGTTTTTT
CDR3 protein: CASSLRGNQMRAGELFF

J gene: TRBJ2-7
clone size: .
V gene: TRBV2
D gene: TRBD2
CDR3 DNA: TGTGCCAGCAGTGGTATAGCGGGACCCTACGAGCAGTACTTC
CDR3 protein: CASSGIAGPYEQYF

J gene: TRBJ2-1
clone size: .
V gene: TRBV19
D gene: .
CDR3 DNA: TGTGCCAGTAGAGTACTAGCTAGCGAGTCCTACAATGAGCAGTTCTTC
CDR3 protein: CASRVLASESYNEQFF

J gene: TRBJ1-4
clone size: .
V gene: TRBV7-9
D gene: .
CDR3 DNA: TGTGCCAGCAGCTTAGAGGAAGACAAAAAACTGTTTTTT
CDR3 protein: CASSLEEDKKLFF

J gene: TRBJ2-7
clone size: few
V gene: TRBV11-2
D gene: TRBD1
CDR3 DNA: TGTGCCAGCAGCCCTATATTGCGACAGGGGGCCTACGAGCAGTACTTC
CDR3 protein: CASSPILRQGAYEQYF

J gene: TRBJ1-2
clone size: .
V gene: TRBV6-5
D gene: TRBD1
CDR3 DNA: TGTGCCAGCAGTTACTCTGGGACAGGGGGCGGCTACACCTTC
CDR3 protein: CASSYSGTGGGYTF

J gene: TRBJ2-3
clone size: .
V gene: TRBV18
D gene: .
CDR3 DNA: TGTGCCAGCTCACTGAGGCGGAGCACAGATACGCAGTATTTT
CDR3 protein: CASSLRRSTDTQYF

J gene: TRBJ1-5
clone size: few
V gene: TRBV20-1
D gene: .
CDR3 DNA: TGCAGTGCTAGTGGGCGAAATCAGCCCCAGCATTTT
CDR3 protein: CSASGRNQPQHF

J gene: TRBJ1-1
clone size: once
V gene: TRBV9
D gene: TRBD1
CDR3 DNA: TGTGCCAGCAGCGTCAATCCCGGGACAGGGACTGAAGCTTTCTTT
CDR3 protein: CASSVNPGTGTEAFF

J gene: TRBJ2-7
clone size: .
V gene: TRBV7-9
D gene: .
CDR3 DNA: TGTGCCAGCGCACCCCTGGGCAGCCCCTTGGTCCAGCAGTACTTC
CDR3 protein: CASAPLGSPLVQQYF

J gene: TRBJ1-1
clone size: .
V gene: TRBV7-3
D gene: .
CDR3 DNA: TGTGCCAGCAGCTCGAGTGGGGGGTACACTGAAGCTTTCTTT
CDR3 protein: CASSSSGGYTEAFF

J gene: TRBJ1-2
clone size: .
V gene: TRBV21-1
D gene: .
CDR3 DNA: TGTGCCAGCAGTAATAAAACGGGGGCCTCCTATGGCTACACCTTC
CDR3 protein: CASSNKTGASYGYTF

J gene: TRBJ1-3
clone size: .
V gene: TRBV4-2
D gene: .
CDR3 DNA: TGTGCCAGCAGCCGGGACTCTGGAAACACCATATATTTT
CDR3 protein: CASSRDSGNTIYF

J gene: TRBJ2-1
clone size: few
V gene: TRBV21-1
D gene: .
CDR3 DNA: TGTGCCAGCAGCAAAGCGCTTTTACTGGCAGAACCATTTTTCTACAATGAGCAGTTCTTC
CDR3 protein: CASSKALLLAEPFFYNEQFF

J gene: TRBJ2-1
clone size: .
V gene: TRBV10-1
D gene: TRBD2
CDR3 DNA: TGCGCCAGCAGTGGCCCCTCAACTAGCGGGGGGGTAGCCCTAAATGAGCAGTTCTTC
CDR3 protein: CASSGPSTSGGVALNEQFF

J gene: TRBJ2-3
clone size: .
V gene: TRBV4-3
D gene: .
CDR3 DNA: TGCGCCAGCAGCCAAGATAGGACTAGCACAGATACGCAGTATTTT
CDR3 protein: CASSQDRTSTDTQYF

J gene: TRBJ2-3
clone size: .
V gene: TRBV7-3
D gene: .
CDR3 DNA: TGTGCCAGCAGCCCGGGGACCCTTCGGGGGGATACGCAGTATTTT
CDR3 protein: CASSPGTLRGDTQYF

J gene: TRBJ1-2
clone size: .
V gene: TRBV28
D gene: .
CDR3 DNA: TGTGCCAGCGGGCAGAACTATGGCTACACCTTC
CDR3 protein: CASGQNYGYTF

J gene: TRBJ2-3
clone size: once
V gene: TRBV5-1
D gene: .
CDR3 DNA: TGCGCCAGCAGGACGACTAATACGCAGTATTTT
CDR3 protein: CASRTTNTQYF

J gene: TRBJ2-7
clone size: .
V gene: TRBV5-1
D gene: TRBD1
CDR3 DNA: TGCGCCAGCAGCTATGAGGGGGCACAGGCGGGCTCCTACGAGCAGTACTTC
CDR3 protein: CASSYEGAQAGSYEQYF

J gene: TRBJ1-4
clone size: .
V gene: TRBV10-3
D gene: TRBD1
CDR3 DNA: TGTGCCATCAGCGGTACTCCGGGACAGTCTCGTGAAAAACTGTTTTTT
CDR3 protein: CAISGTPGQSREKLFF

J gene: TRBJ2-7
clone size: .
V gene: TRBV5-1
D gene: TRBD2
CDR3 DNA: TGCGCCAGCAGCTTAGGCGGGGGACTAGCGGGGTCCTACGAGCAGTACTTC
CDR3 protein: CASSLGGGLAGSYEQYF

J gene: TRBJ2-2
clone size: .
V gene: TRBV10-3
D gene: .
CDR3 DNA: TGTGCCATCAGCGAGGGGGCGGGGGACACCGGGGAGCTGTTTTTT
CDR3 protein: CAISEGAGDTGELFF

J gene: TRBJ1-2
clone size: once
V gene: TRBV12-3/TRBV12-4
D gene: .
CDR3 DNA: TGTGCCAGCAGTTTAGGCGTGGAGGGCTACACCTTC
CDR3 protein: CASSLGVEGYTF

J gene: TRBJ2-7
clone size: .
V gene: TRBV28
D gene: .
CDR3 DNA: TGTGCCAGCAGTTTTCCGGTAAGCTCCTACGAGCAGTACTTC
CDR3 protein: CASSFPVSSYEQYF

J gene: TRBJ2-7
clone size: few
V gene: TRBV28
D gene: .
CDR3 DNA: TGTGCCAGCAGTTTCTTCGGCGGTTCCAACGAGCAGTACTTC
CDR3 protein: CASSFFGGSNEQYF

J gene: TRBJ2-2
clone size: few
V gene: TRBV9
D gene: .
CDR3 DNA: TGTGCCAGCAGCGTAGCTCGGGCTTGGGGGATAGACACCGGGGAGCTGTTTTTT
CDR3 protein: CASSVARAWGIDTGELFF

J gene: TRBJ2-7
clone size: .
V gene: TRBV7-9
D gene: TRBD2
CDR3 DNA: TGTGCCAGCAGCCCGACTAGCGGCTACGAGCAGTACTTC
CDR3 protein: CASSPTSGYEQYF

J gene: TRBJ1-4
clone size: .
V gene: TRBV10-2
D gene: TRBD1
CDR3 DNA: TGCGCCAGCAGTGACCTAGGAATCGGGACAGGGGACGAAAAACTGTTTTTT
CDR3 protein: CASSDLGIGTGDEKLFF

J gene: TRBJ2-7
clone size: .
V gene: TRBV6-5
D gene: .
CDR3 DNA: TGTGCCAGCAGTCCGGGACCCGCTGAGTACTTC
CDR3 protein: CASSPGPAEYF

J gene: TRBJ1-5
clone size: .
V gene: TRBV7-9
D gene: .
CDR3 DNA: TGTGCCAGCAGCTTAAATGGGGACCAGCCCCAGCATTTT
CDR3 protein: CASSLNGDQPQHF

J gene: TRBJ2-2
clone size: .
V gene: TRBV10-3
D gene: TRBD2
CDR3 DNA: TGTGCCACCACACCTAAAGCGGGAGGCGGAAACACCGGGGAGCTGTTTTTT
CDR3 protein: CATTPKAGGGNTGELFF

J gene: TRBJ2-7
clone size: few
V gene: TRBV27
D gene: TRBD2
CDR3 DNA: TGTGCCAGCAGTTCCGGGACTACTACCTACGAGCAGTACTTC
CDR3 protein: CASSSGTTTYEQYF

J gene: TRBJ1-1
clone size: .
V gene: TRBV2
D gene: .
CDR3 DNA: TGTGCCAGCAGAGTGAACACTGAAGCTTTCTTT
CDR3 protein: CASRVNTEAFF

J gene: TRBJ2-7
clone size: .
V gene: TRBV7-2
D gene: .
CDR3 DNA: TGTGCCAGCAGCTTATGGGACATTTCCTACGAGCAGTACTTC
CDR3 protein: CASSLWDISYEQYF

J gene: TRBJ2-1
clone size: .
V gene: TRBV4-3
D gene: TRBD2
CDR3 DNA: TGCGCCAGCAGCCTCTCAAGCGGGATCTACAATGAGCAGTTCTTC
CDR3 protein: CASSLSSGIYNEQFF

J gene: TRBJ2-2
clone size: .
V gene: TRBV5-1
D gene: TRBD1
CDR3 DNA: TGCGCCAGCAGCTTGACAGGGGAATACACCGGGGAGCTGTTTTTT
CDR3 protein: CASSLTGEYTGELFF